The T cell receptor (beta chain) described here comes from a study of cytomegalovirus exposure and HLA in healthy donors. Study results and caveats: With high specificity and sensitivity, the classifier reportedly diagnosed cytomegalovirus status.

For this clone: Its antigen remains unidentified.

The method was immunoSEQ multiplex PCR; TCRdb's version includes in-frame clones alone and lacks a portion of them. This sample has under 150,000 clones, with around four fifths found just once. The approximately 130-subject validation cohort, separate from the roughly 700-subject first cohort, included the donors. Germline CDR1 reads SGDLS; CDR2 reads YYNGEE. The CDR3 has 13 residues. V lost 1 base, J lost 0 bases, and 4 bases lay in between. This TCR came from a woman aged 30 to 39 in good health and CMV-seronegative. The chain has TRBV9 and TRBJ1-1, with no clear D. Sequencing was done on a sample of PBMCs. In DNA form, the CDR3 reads TGTGCCAGCAGCGTACAGATGAACACTGAAGCTTTCTTT. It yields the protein CASSVQMNTEAFF.